This T cell receptor beta chain was obtained from a study of Tregs in tolerant kidney transplant recipients. Study-level findings and limits: Donor-specific Treg expansion exceeded global Treg expansion in tolerant patients, suggesting antigen drive. This study did not directly address biological reproducibility.

The germline V gene encodes CDR1 KGHSH and CDR2 LQKENI. This CDR3 spans 16 amino acids. J lost 2 bases, V lost 0 bases, and 6 bases had no gene match. Related graft donors supplied nonmyeloablative bone marrow transplants, and mixed chimerism was transient. CD4+CD25+CD127- Tregs, CD4+CD25- non-Tregs, CD4 and CD8 cells were sorted. In the case of this clone: Its cognate antigen is unknown.

The method was immunoSEQ multiplex PCR; TCRdb's version includes in-frame clones alone and lacks a portion of them. The data hold tens of thousands of clones, with about 90% observed a single time. The sample here was CD4+ T cells from blood (PBMCs), taken 6 months after the transplant. This receptor was taken from a human patient who received a combined kidney and bone marrow transplant. Some T cells may have come from the graft donor. J is TRBJ2-7 and V is TRBV18; 8 nucleotides match TRBD1. The CDR3 coding sequence is TGTGCCAGCTCACCACCAGTGAGGACAGGGCCCTACGAGCAGTACTTC. This sequence encodes CASSPPVRTGPYEQYF.